This TCR beta chain emerged from a study of human thymus T cells. Blood DNA came from all available leukocytes, not a fixed cell number. J lost 1 base, V lost 6 bases, and 4 bases had no gene match. The CDR3 length is 16 residues. Germline loops: CDR1 SQVTM, CDR2 ANQGSEA. Assay used: immunoSEQ multiplex PCR; TCRdb lists only in-frame clones, some missing. The sample includes more than 45,000 clones, around 94% of them seen just once. This sequence was found in a boy less than two years old with a congenital heart defect but otherwise immunologically healthy. The chain couples TRBV29-1 to TRBJ2-2, with 14 bases identical to TRBD2. The sample was blood. CDR3 residues: CSVRTSGGRNTGELFF. For the CDR3, the DNA is TGCAGCGTCAGGACTAGCGGGGGGAGGAACACCGGGGAGCTGTTTTTT.